Below are 16 T cell receptor beta chains sequenced from a single sample in a study of cytomegalovirus exposure and HLA in healthy donors. With 60 Vbeta and 13 Jbeta primers, the PCR was carried out. TCRdb's copy holds only in-frame clones and misses some; the assay was immunoSEQ multiplex PCR. This repertoire includes about 190,000 clones. Sequenced material: PBMCs. Receptors originate from a man in his thirties or forties in good health and CMV-seronegative.

This sequence joins TRBV27 and TRBJ2-1; 12 bases agree with TRBD2. The CDR3 extends over 16 amino acids. The V gene's germline CDR1 is MNHEY and CDR2 SMNVEV (reference sequence). The V and J ends lost 2 bases and 8 bases, in that order; junction bases with no gene match: 7. CDR3 nucleotides: TGTGCCAGCAGTTTAGCACTAGCGGGAGGTACGGATGAGCAGTTCTTC. It is translated as CASSLALAGGTDEQFF.

On this clone: Its ends do not fully match the called genes, so a read error is possible. The V gene is TRBV6-1, the J gene TRBJ2-7; 7 bases line up with TRBD1. Looked up from germline, CDR1 is MNHNS and CDR2 is SASEGT. There are 15 residues in the CDR3. The CDR3 is CASSVPQGFTYERYF. CDR3 nucleotides: TGTGCCAGCAGTGTCCCACAGGGGTTCACCTACGAGCGGTACTTC.

The chain combines TRBV11-1 with TRBJ2-1; D is unclear. CDR1 and CDR2 (germline): SGHAT, FQDESV (reference sequence). Trimming took 5 bases from V and 2 from J, leaving 10 bases between them. The CDR3 extends over 14 amino acids. CDR3 loop: CASSPSFAYNEQFF. The CDR3 DNA sequence: TGTGCCAGCAGCCCCAGTTTTGCCTACAATGAGCAGTTCTTC. The complete variable domain, with remaining parts taken from reference TRBV11-1 and TRBJ2-1, reads EAEVAQSPRYKITEKSQAVAFWCDPISGHATLYWYRQILGQGPELLVQFQDESVVDDSQLPKDRFSAERLKGVDSTLKIQPAELGDSAMYLCASSPSFAYNEQFFGPGTRLTVL.

This chain joins TRBV13 and TRBJ2-1, with TRBD1 identical over 10 bases. This CDR3 is 15 amino acids long. The V segment lost 5 bases and the J segment 7 bases; nucleotides outside the gene matches: 8. Germline V gene data show CDR1 as PRHDT and CDR2 as FYEKMQ (reference sequence). CDR3 DNA: TGTGCCAGCAGCCCGCGACAGGGGGCGAGGAATGAGCAGTTCTTC. Translating gives CASSPRQGARNEQFF.

The rearrangement uses TRBV18 and TRBJ2-6; 9 nucleotides agree with TRBD1. With 3 bases clipped from V and 9 bases from J, the junction kept 9 bases outside the gene matches. The CDR3 sequence is 16 residues long. In germline, CDR1 is KGHSH, CDR2 LQKENI. The CDR3 DNA sequence: TGTGCCAGCTCACCTCTGGCGGACAGGGGTAACAACGTCCTGACTTTC. Amino acids: CASSPLADRGNNVLTF. Filled out from reference TRBV18 and TRBJ2-6, the complete variable domain reads NAGVMQNPRHLVRRRGQEARLRCSPMKGHSHVYWYRQLPEEGLKFMVYLQKENIIDESGMPKERFSAEFPKEGPSILRIQQVVRGDSAAYFCASSPLADRGNNVLTFGAGSRLTVL.

This chain uses TRBV6-1 with TRBJ2-1; 10 nucleotides align to TRBD1. Germline V lookup: CDR1 MNHNS, CDR2 SASEGT. The V and J ends lost 7 bases and 4 bases, in that order; junction bases with no gene match: 7. CDR3 size: 15 residues. The CDR3, as DNA: TGTGCCAGCATTCAGGACAGGGGGTATTACAATGAGCAGTTCTTC. The encoded protein is CASIQDRGYYNEQFF.

The chain combines TRBV9 with TRBJ2-7; TRBD1 matches 12 bases. Per germline, CDR1 SGDLS and CDR2 YYNGEE. This CDR3 spans 17 amino acids. V gave up 1 base and J gave up 2 bases; unmatched junction bases: 7. The CDR3 DNA follows: TGTGCCAGCAGCGTAAGTCGGGGACAGGGGGCTCCCTACGAGCAGTACTTC. Translating it yields CASSVSRGQGAPYEQYF. The full variable domain, its missing parts supplied by reference TRBV9 and TRBJ2-7, is DSGVTQTPKHLITATGQRVTLRCSPRSGDLSVYWYQQSLDQGLQFLIQYYNGEERAKGNILERFSAQQFPDLHSELNLSSLELGDSALYFCASSVSRGQGAPYEQYFGPGTRLTVT.

This chain links TRBV5-4 with TRBJ2-5; 7 bases are shared with TRBD1. Trimming removed 4 bases from V and 1 base from J; junction bases left unmatched: 13. There are 17 residues in the CDR3. CDR1 and CDR2 (germline): SGHNT, YYREEE (reference sequence). CDR3 sequence reads: CASSRFVGGALQETQYF. CDR3 coding DNA: TGTGCCAGCAGCCGTTTTGTAGGGGGCGCACTCCAAGAGACCCAGTACTTC.

V and J are TRBV5-4 and TRBJ2-1; 8 bases map to TRBD2. Germline CDR1 SGHNT, CDR2 YYREEE (reference sequence). This CDR3 is 16 amino acids long. V lost 4 bases, J lost 5 bases, and 11 bases stayed unmatched. CDR3 in amino acids: CASSLGRGALDNEQFF. CDR3 nucleotide sequence: TGTGCCAGCAGCCTCGGGAGGGGGGCCCTTGACAATGAGCAGTTCTTC.

The chain uses TRBV5-1 and TRBJ2-7; 8 bases are a match to TRBD1. This CDR3 contains 15 residues. V dropped 4 bases and J dropped 1; count of bases not matched to a gene: 7. Germline CDR1 reads SGHRS; CDR2 reads YFSETQ. The DNA of the CDR3 is TGCGCCAGCAGCCCCCGGGACAGGCCTTCCTACGAGCAGTACTTC. This codes for CASSPRDRPSYEQYF.

The rearrangement links TRBV7-3 to TRBJ2-3; TRBD2 matches at 8 bases. In germline, CDR1 is SGHTA, CDR2 FQGTGA. This CDR3 has 15 amino acids. Trimming cost V 5 bases and J 4 bases; bases outside gene matches: 8. CDR3 nucleotide sequence: TGTGCCAGCAGCCCCAGCGGGAGAGGCTCAGATACGCAGTATTTT. Translating it yields CASSPSGRGSDTQYF.

This sequence joins TRBV19 and TRBJ1-2, with D unresolved. The CDR3 consists of 14 residues. Germline V CDR1 and CDR2: LNHDA, SQIVND (reference sequence). The V end was cut by 3 bases, the J end by 1 base, with 9 bases between. CDR3 bases: TGTGCCAGTAGTATGACAACCATTAACTATGGCTACACCTTC. This encodes CASSMTTINYGYTF.

About this clone itself: In the same sample, other DNA sequences code for this CDR3. J is TRBJ2-2 and V is TRBV19; D is perhaps TRBD2 (5 bases). Germline V gene sequence: CDR1 LNHDA, CDR2 SQIVND (reference sequence). V gave up 5 bases and J gave up 1 base, with 14 bases separating them. CDR3 length equals 16 residues. The CDR3 nucleotides read TGTGCCAGTAGTCCCCGTTTAGCGCGGAACACCGGGGAGCTGTTTTTT. Translated: CASSPRLARNTGELFF.

The chain joins TRBV6-1 to TRBJ1-1; 7 positions match TRBD1. With V trimmed by 7 bases and J by 3 bases, 5 bases remained unmatched. Germline lookup yields CDR1 MNHNS and CDR2 SASEGT. The CDR3 covers 13 residues. CDR3 coding DNA: TGTGCCAGCAAGAACAGGGGTTACACTGAAGCTTTCTTT. The encoded protein is CASKNRGYTEAFF.

The chain has TRBV27 and TRBJ2-6; TRBD2 matches 9 bases. The junction had 8 bases not matched to a gene; V was cut back by 5 bases and J by 0 bases. Germline CDR1 MNHEY, CDR2 SMNVEV (reference sequence). This CDR3 comprises 18 residues. This CDR3 reads CASSAGGTALSGANVLTF. The CDR3 coding sequence is TGTGCCAGCAGTGCGGGGGGGACAGCCCTCTCTGGGGCCAACGTCCTGACTTTC.

The chain is built from TRBV28 and TRBJ2-7; D is unresolved. The CDR3 runs to 14 residues. Between the trimmed V and J ends, which lost 4 bases and 2 bases, there was a span of 12 bases. Looked up from germline, CDR1 is MDHEN and CDR2 is SYDVKM. This CDR3 is CASSYGGTTYEQYF. Written as DNA, the CDR3 is TGTGCCAGCAGTTACGGCGGTACTACCTACGAGCAGTACTTC.